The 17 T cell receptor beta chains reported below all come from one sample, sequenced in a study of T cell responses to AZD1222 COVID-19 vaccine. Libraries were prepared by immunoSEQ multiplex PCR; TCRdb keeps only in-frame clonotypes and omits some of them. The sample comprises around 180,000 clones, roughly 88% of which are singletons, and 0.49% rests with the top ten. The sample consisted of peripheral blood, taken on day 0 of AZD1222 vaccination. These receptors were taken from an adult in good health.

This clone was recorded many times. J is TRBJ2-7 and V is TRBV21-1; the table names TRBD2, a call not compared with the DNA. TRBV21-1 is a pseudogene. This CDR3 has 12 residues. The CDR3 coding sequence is TGTGCCAGCAGCCCTCTCTCCTACGAGCAGTACTTC. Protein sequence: CASSPLSYEQYF.

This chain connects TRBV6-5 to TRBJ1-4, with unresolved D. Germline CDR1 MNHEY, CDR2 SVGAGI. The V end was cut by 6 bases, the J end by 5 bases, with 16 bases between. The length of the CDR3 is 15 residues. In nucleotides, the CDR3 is TGTGCCAGCAGCCGTAAAGGCGGGTCAAATGAAAAACTGTTTTTT. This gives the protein CASSRKGGSNEKLFF.

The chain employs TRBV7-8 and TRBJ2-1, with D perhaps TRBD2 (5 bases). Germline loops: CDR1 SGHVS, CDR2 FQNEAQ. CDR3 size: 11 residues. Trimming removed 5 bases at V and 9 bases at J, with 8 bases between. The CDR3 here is CASSPEVEQFF. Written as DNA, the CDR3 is TGTGCCAGCAGCCCGGAGGTTGAGCAGTTCTTC.

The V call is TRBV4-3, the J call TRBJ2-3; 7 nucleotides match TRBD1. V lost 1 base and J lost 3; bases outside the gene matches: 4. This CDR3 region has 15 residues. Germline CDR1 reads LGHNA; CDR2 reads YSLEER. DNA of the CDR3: TGCGCCAGCAGCCAAGTAGTCAGGGGGACAGATACGCAGTATTTT. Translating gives CASSQVVRGTDTQYF.

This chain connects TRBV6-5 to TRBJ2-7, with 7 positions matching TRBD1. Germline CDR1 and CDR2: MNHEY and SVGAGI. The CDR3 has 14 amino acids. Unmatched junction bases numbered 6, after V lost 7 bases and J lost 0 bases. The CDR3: CASMARGNSYEQYF. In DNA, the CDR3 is TGTGCCAGCATGGCCAGGGGGAACTCCTACGAGCAGTACTTC.

CDR3 region: CASSTNPPGPKETQYF. In DNA form, the CDR3 reads TGTGCCAGCAGCACAAATCCCCCGGGACCCAAAGAGACCCAGTACTTC. This chain links TRBV7-9 with TRBJ2-5; the D gene could be TRBD1 or TRBD2 (5 bases each). Germline CDR1 reads SEHNR; CDR2 reads FQNEAQ (reference sequence). The CDR3 extends over 16 amino acids. V was cut by 5 bases and J by 3 bases, with 19 bases left in between.

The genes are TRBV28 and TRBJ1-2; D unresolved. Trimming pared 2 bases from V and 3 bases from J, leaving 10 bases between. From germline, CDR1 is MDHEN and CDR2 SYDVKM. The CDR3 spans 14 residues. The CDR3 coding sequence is TGTGCCAGCAGTTTAGAGGGTAGCGACTATGGCTACACCTTC. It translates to CASSLEGSDYGYTF.

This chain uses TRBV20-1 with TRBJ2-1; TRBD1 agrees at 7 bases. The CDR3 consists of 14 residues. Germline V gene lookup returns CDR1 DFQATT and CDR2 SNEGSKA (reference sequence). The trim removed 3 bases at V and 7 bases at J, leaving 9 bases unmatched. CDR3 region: CSASTGVRLNEQFF. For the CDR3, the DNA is TGCAGTGCTAGTACAGGGGTTAGACTTAATGAGCAGTTCTTC.

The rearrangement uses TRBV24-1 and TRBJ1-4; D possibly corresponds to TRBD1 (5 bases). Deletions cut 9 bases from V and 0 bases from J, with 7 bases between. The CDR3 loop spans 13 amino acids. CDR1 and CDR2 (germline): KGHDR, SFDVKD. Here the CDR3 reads CATGGATNEKLFF. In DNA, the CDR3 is TGTGCCACCGGGGGGGCAACTAATGAAAAACTGTTTTTT.

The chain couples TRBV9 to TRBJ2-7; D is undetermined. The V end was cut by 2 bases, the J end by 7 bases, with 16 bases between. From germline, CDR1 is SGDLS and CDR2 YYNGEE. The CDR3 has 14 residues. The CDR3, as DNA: TGTGCCAGCAGCGTTTCTGAGGCCCCAGCTGAGCAGTACTTC. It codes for CASSVSEAPAEQYF. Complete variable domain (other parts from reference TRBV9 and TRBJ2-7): DSGVTQTPKHLITATGQRVTLRCSPRSGDLSVYWYQQSLDQGLQFLIQYYNGEERAKGNILERFSAQQFPDLHSELNLSSLELGDSALYFCASSVSEAPAEQYFGPGTRLTVT.

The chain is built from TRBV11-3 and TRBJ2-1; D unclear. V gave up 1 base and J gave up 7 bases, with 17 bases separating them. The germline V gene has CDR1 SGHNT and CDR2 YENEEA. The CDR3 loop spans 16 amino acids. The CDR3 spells CASSLGLSGLLNEQFF. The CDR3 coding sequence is TGTGCCAGCAGCTTAGGTCTGAGTGGGCTCCTTAATGAGCAGTTCTTC.

CDR3 sequence: CASRGQGAGTEAFF. CDR3 DNA sequence: TGCGCCAGCAGGGGTCAGGGGGCGGGCACTGAAGCTTTCTTT. The chain links TRBV5-1 to TRBJ1-1; 8 bases match TRBD1. CDR1 is SGHRS and CDR2 is YFSETQ in the germline V gene. V was clipped by 5 bases and J by 4 bases; unmatched bases: 7. This CDR3 has 14 amino acids.

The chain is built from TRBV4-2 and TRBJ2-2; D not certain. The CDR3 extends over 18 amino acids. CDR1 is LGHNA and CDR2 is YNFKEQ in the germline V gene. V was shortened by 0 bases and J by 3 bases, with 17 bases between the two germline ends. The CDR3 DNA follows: TGTGCCAGCAGCCAAGAAAAGTTAACTGGGCTGTACACCGGGGAGCTGTTTTTT. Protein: CASSQEKLTGLYTGELFF.

The CDR3 is CASSLGGRTDTQYF. The CDR3 nucleotides are TGTGCCAGCAGCTTGGGGGGCAGGACAGATACGCAGTATTTT. J is TRBJ2-3 and V is TRBV7-2, with D perhaps being TRBD1 or TRBD2 (6 bases each). The CDR3 consists of 14 residues. CDR1 and CDR2 from the germline V gene are SGHTA and FQGNSA. The ends were cut back, 3 bases at V and 3 bases at J, with 10 bases in the middle.

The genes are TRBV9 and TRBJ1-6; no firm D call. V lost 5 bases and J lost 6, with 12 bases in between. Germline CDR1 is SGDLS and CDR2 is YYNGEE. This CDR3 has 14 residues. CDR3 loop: CASSQALANSPLHF. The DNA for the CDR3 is TGTGCCAGCAGTCAGGCCCTGGCTAATTCACCCCTCCACTTT.

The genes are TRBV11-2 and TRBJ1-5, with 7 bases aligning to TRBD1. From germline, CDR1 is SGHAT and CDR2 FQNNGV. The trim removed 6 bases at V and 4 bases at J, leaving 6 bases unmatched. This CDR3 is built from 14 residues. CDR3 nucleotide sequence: TGTGCCAGCAGTACAGGGGATTGGAATCAGCCCCAGCATTTT. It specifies CASSTGDWNQPQHF.

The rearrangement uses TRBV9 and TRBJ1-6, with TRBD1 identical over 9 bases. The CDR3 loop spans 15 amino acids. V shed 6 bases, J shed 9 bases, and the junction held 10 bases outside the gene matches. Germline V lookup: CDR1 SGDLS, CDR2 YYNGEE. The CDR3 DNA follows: TGTGCCAGCACCCCGAGCGGGACAGGGAGTTCACCCCTCCACTTT. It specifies CASTPSGTGSSPLHF.